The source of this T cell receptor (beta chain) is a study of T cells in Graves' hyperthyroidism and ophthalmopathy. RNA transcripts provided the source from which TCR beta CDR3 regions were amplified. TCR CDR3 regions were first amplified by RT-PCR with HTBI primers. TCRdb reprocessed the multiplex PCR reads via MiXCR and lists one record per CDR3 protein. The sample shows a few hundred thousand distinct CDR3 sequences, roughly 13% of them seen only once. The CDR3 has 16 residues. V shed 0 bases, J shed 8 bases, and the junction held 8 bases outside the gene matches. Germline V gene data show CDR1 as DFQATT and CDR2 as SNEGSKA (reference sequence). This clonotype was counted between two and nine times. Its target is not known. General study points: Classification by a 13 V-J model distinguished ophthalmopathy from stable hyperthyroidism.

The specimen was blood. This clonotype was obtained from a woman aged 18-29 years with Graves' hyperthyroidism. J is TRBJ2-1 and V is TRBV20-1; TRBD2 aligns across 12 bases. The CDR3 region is CSARDHLAGGPYEQFF. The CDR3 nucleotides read TGCAGTGCTAGAGATCACCTAGCGGGAGGGCCTTATGAGCAGTTCTTC.